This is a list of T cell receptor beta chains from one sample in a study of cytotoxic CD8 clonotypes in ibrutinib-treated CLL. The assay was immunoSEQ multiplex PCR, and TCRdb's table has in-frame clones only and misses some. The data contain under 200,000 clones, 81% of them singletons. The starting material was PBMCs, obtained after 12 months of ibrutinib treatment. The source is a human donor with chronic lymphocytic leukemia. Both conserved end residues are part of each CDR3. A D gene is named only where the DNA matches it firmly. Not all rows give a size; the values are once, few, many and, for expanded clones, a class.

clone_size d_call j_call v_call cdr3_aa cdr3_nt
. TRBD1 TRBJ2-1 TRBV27 CASSLTGLDEQFF TGTGCCAGCAGTTTGACAGGGCTAGATGAGCAGTTCTTC
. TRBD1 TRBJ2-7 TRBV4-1 CASSETDRAYEQYF TGCGCCAGCAGCGAAACAGACAGGGCCTACGAGCAGTACTTC
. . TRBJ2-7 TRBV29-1 CSVSKTVSSYEQYF TGCAGCGTTTCCAAGACAGTAAGCTCCTACGAGCAGTACTTC
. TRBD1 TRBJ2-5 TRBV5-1 CASSLDRGQETQYF TGCGCCAGCAGCCTCGACAGGGGCCAAGAGACCCAGTACTTC
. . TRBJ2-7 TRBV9 CASSGTPDRYYEQYF TGTGCCAGCAGCGGGACACCAGACAGATACTACGAGCAGTACTTC
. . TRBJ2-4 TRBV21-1 CASSVTQGAKNIQYF TGTGCCAGCAGCGTAACTCAGGGGGCCAAAAACATTCAGTACTTC
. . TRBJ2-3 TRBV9 CASSVSPSVDTQYF TGTGCCAGCAGCGTAAGTCCCAGCGTGGATACGCAGTATTTT
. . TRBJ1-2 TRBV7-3 CASSAGRSNYGYTF TGTGCCAGCAGCGCGGGACGGTCTAACTATGGCTACACCTTC
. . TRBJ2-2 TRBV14 CASSQGVNTGELFF TGTGCCAGCAGCCAAGGAGTGAACACCGGGGAGCTGTTTTTT
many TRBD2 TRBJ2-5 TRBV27 CASRGDSGGLHETQYF TGTGCCAGCAGAGGGGATAGCGGGGGATTACACGAGACCCAGTACTTC
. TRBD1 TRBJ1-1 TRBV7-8 CASSLAYRGSATEAFF TGTGCCAGCAGCTTAGCGTACAGGGGGAGTGCCACTGAAGCTTTCTTT
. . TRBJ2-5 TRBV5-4 CASSLGMGTQETQYF TGTGCCAGCAGCTTGGGAATGGGGACCCAAGAGACCCAGTACTTC
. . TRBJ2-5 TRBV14 CASSRADQETQYF TGTGCCAGCAGCCGGGCCGACCAAGAGACCCAGTACTTC
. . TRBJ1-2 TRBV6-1 CASSAERPARYGYTF TGTGCCAGCAGTGCAGAAAGACCCGCTAGGTATGGCTACACCTTC
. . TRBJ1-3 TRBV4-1 CASSQDRMISGNTIYF TGCGCCAGCAGCCAAGACAGGATGATTTCTGGAAACACCATATATTTT
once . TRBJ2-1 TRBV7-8 CASSLFRGSYNEQFF TGTGCCAGCAGCTTATTTAGGGGGTCCTACAATGAGCAGTTCTTC
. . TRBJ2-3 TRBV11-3 CASSPSRFGDTQYF TGTGCCAGCAGCCCTAGCCGTTTCGGCGATACGCAGTATTTT
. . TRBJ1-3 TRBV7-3 CASSLGGPGNTIYF TGTGCCAGCAGCTTAGGAGGACCTGGAAACACCATATATTTT
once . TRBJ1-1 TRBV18 CASSPGRNTEAFF TGTGCCAGCTCACCAGGGAGGAACACTGAAGCTTTCTTT
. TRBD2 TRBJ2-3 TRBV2 CASKAGVTTDTQYF TGTGCCAGCAAGGCGGGAGTTACCACAGATACGCAGTATTTT
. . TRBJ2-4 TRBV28 CASSFVGTKNIQYF TGTGCCAGCAGTTTCGTCGGAACCAAAAACATTCAGTACTTC
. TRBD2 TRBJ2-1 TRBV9 CASSVVAGTSGRDEQFF TGTGCCAGCAGCGTAGTGGCTGGGACTAGCGGGAGAGATGAGCAGTTCTTC
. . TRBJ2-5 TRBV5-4 CASSSGTVEGTQYF TGTGCCAGCAGCTCAGGGACCGTGGAGGGGACCCAGTACTTC
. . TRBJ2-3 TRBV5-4 CASSLGQGGLDTQYF TGTGCCAGCAGCTTGGGCCAGGGTGGGTTAGATACGCAGTATTTT
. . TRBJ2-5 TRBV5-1 CASSENPTETQYF TGCGCCAGCAGCGAAAACCCTACAGAGACCCAGTACTTC
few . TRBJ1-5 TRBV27 CASSLSFWGGPQHF TGTGCCAGCAGTTTATCGTTTTGGGGTGGGCCCCAGCATTTT
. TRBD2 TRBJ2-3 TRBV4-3 CASSQGTSGGKDTQYF TGCGCCAGCAGCCAGGGGACTAGCGGGGGAAAAGATACGCAGTATTTT
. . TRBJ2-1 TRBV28 CASSLGFGMEQFF TGTGCCAGCAGTTTAGGTTTTGGTATGGAGCAGTTCTTC
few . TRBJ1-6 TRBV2 CASSQQGANSPLHF TGTGCCAGCAGCCAACAGGGAGCTAATTCACCCCTCCACTTT
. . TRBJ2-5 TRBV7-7 CASSSGSTTQYF TGTGCTAGCAGCTCAGGATCGACTACCCAGTACTTC
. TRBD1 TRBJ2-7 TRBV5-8 CASSYYGTGAEQYF TGTGCCAGCAGTTACTACGGGACAGGGGCCGAGCAGTACTTC
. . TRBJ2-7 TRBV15 CATSRPGSTGATYEQYF TGTGCCACCAGCAGACCCGGGAGTACAGGGGCCACCTACGAGCAGTACTTC
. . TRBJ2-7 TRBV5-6 CASSLAGTLSNEQYF TGTGCCAGCAGTTTGGCGGGGACCCTAAGTAACGAGCAGTACTTC
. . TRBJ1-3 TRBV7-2 CASSTRGSVILSGNTIYF TGTGCCAGCAGCACACGGGGATCCGTAATCCTATCTGGAAACACCATATATTTT
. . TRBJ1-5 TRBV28 CASRVVSTAKNQPQHF TGTGCCAGCAGGGTCGTGTCGACAGCGAAAAATCAGCCCCAGCATTTT
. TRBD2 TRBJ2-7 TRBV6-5 CASSRVGGMDYEQYF TGTGCCAGCAGCCGGGTGGGGGGGATGGACTACGAGCAGTACTTC
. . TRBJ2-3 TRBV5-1 CASSLYGRGRTDTQYF TGCGCCAGCAGCTTGTATGGGCGAGGTCGGACAGATACGCAGTATTTT
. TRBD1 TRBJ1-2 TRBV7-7 CASSLGDREVGGYTF TGTGCTAGCAGCTTAGGGGACAGGGAAGTCGGAGGCTACACCTTC
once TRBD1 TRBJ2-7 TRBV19 CASRSRQGAYEQYF TGTGCCAGTAGATCGAGACAGGGGGCCTACGAGCAGTACTTC
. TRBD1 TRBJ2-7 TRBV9 CASSTLGQGQYEQYF TGTGCCAGCAGCACTTTGGGACAGGGTCAGTACGAGCAGTACTTC
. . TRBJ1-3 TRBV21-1 CASSGPEDRIISGNTIYF TGTGCCAGCAGCGGACCGGAAGACAGAATAATCTCTGGAAACACCATATATTTT
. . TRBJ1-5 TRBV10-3 CAISDGGAGSYRQPQHF TGTGCCATCAGTGATGGGGGGGCAGGGTCCTACCGGCAGCCCCAGCATTTT
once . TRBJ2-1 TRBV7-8 CASSPDPYNEQFF TGTGCCAGCAGCCCGGACCCTTACAATGAGCAGTTCTTC
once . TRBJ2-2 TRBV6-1 CASRDRDLISGELFF TGTGCCAGCAGGGACCGGGACTTGATTTCCGGGGAGCTGTTTTTT
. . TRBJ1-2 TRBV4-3 CASSQVGMGNYGYTF TGCGCCAGCAGCCAAGTGGGGATGGGGAACTATGGCTACACCTTC
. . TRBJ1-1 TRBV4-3 CASSQPGRLNTEAFF TGCGCCAGCAGCCAGCCGGGACGGCTGAACACTGAAGCTTTCTTT
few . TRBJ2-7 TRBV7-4 CASTSEGRRATYEQYF TGTGCCAGCACCTCAGAGGGGCGCAGGGCGACCTACGAGCAGTACTTC
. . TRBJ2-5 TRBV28 CASSLSASGRVTQYF TGTGCCAGCAGTTTATCAGCGTCGGGTAGGGTGACCCAGTACTTC
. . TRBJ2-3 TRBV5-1 CASSLADRRGSTDTQYF TGCGCCAGCAGCCTAGCGGACAGAAGGGGTAGCACAGATACGCAGTATTTT
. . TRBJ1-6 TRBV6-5 CASSNPRGARSPLHF TGTGCCAGCAGTAATCCCCGGGGGGCAAGGTCACCCCTCCACTTT